This entry lists 4 T cell receptor beta chains sequenced from one sample in a study of Tregs in tolerant kidney transplant recipients (dated by TCRdb to about 2019). Library method: the immunoSEQ multiplex PCR assay. TCRdb mirrors the immuneACCESS table, restricted to in-frame sequences. Some clones are absent from its copies; in checked studies, under half trace to an unresolved V gene, and the reason for the others is unknown. This sample comprises roughly 14,000 clones, approximately 92% of them detected only once. Jointly, the top ten make up under 15% of the sample. Material: CD8+ T cells from blood. These receptors all come from a human donor in good health.

The V gene is TRBV10-3, the J gene TRBJ1-2, with D perhaps TRBD1 (6 bases). V lost 8 bases and J lost 2, with 15 bases in between. The CDR3 contains 14 residues. CDR1 ENHRY and CDR2 SYGVKD come from the germline V gene. The CDR3 DNA follows: TGTGCCATCTGGCGGGGGGACAAAAACTATGGCTACACCTTC. It specifies CAIWRGDKNYGYTF.

In this sample, this clone turned up once. The chain links TRBV19 to TRBJ2-2; the match to TRBD1 covers 10 bases. This CDR3 contains 14 residues. Trimming took 6 bases from V and 6 from J; bases not matched to a gene: 4. CDR1 is LNHDA, CDR2 SQIVND, per germline (reference sequence). The CDR3 here is CASRPDRGPGELFF. CDR3 DNA: TGTGCCAGTAGACCCGACAGGGGGCCCGGGGAGCTGTTTTTT. Variable domain in full (rest from reference TRBV19 and TRBJ2-2): DGGITQSPKYLFRKEGQNVTLSCEQNLNHDAMYWYRQDPGQGLRLIYYSQIVNDFQKGDIAEGYSVSREKKESFPLTVTSAQKNPTAFYLCASRPDRGPGELFFGEGSRLTVL.

The gene calls are TRBV7-4 and TRBJ1-1; 7 bases fit TRBD1. In germline, CDR1 is SGHVT, CDR2 SQSDAQ. The CDR3 has 16 residues. The trim removed 5 bases at V and 0 bases at J, leaving 9 bases unmatched. The CDR3 reads CASSLTGERMNTEAFF. The CDR3 coding sequence is TGTGCCAGCAGCCTTACAGGGGAACGCATGAACACTGAAGCTTTCTTT.

The chain employs TRBV6-5 and TRBJ2-3; D is possibly TRBD2 (6 bases). CDR1 is MNHEY, CDR2 SVGAGI, per germline. The V end was cut by 2 bases, the J end by 3 bases, with 12 bases between. The CDR3 runs 15 residues. The CDR3 coding sequence is TGTGCCAGCAGTTACGGTGTTGCGGGGACAGATACGCAGTATTTT. This sequence encodes CASSYGVAGTDTQYF.